The T cell receptor beta chain under discussion was sequenced for a study of T cell changes during pregnancy in multiple sclerosis. CDR3 length equals 16 residues. V was pared by 0 bases and J by 8 bases, with 16 bases between. The germline V gene has CDR1 LGHNA and CDR2 YSLEER. This table comes from immunoSEQ multiplex PCR, and its TCRdb copy is limited to in-frame clones, with some not included. Among around 62,000 clones listed, 93% were seen once. The receptor's source is a female donor with multiple sclerosis, enrolled in a pregnancy study. The chain links TRBV4-3 to TRBJ1-4; tentatively, D is TRBD1 (6 bases). The sample consisted of CD8+ T cells from peripheral blood mononuclear cells, taken in the second trimester of pregnancy. The CDR3 spells CASSQDRANQGEKLFF. CDR3 sequence (DNA): TGCGCCAGCAGCCAAGATAGGGCAAACCAGGGGGAAAAACTGTTTTTT.